This T cell receptor (beta chain) came from a study of T cell changes during pregnancy in multiple sclerosis. Produced via immunoSEQ multiplex PCR; TCRdb's table is partial and in-frame only. The sample has about 56,000 clones; about 89% are singletons. The CDR3 contains 15 residues. V was cut by 4 bases and J by 4 bases, with 14 bases left in between. CDR1 and CDR2 from the germline V gene are SGDLS and YYNGEE. The sample here was peripheral blood, taken after pregnancy. The chain has TRBV9 and TRBJ2-2, with no clear D. The clonotype originates from a female donor with multiple sclerosis, enrolled in a pregnancy study. CDR3 sequence reads: CASSPWQVGTGELFF. The CDR3, as DNA: TGTGCCAGCAGCCCATGGCAGGTCGGCACCGGGGAGCTGTTTTTT.